The rows below give T cell receptor beta chains drawn from one sample of a study of blood T cell repertoires in COVID-19. Sequencing was performed with immunoSEQ multiplex PCR; in TCRdb, only in-frame clones are kept and a portion is missing. The table lists over 120,000 clones, around nine tenths of them singletons, with about 1.7% in the top ten. The sample was peripheral blood. The receptors here all came from a woman aged 45-60 years with acute or convalescent COVID-19. Each CDR3 is given without its conserved first and last residue.

J: TRBJ2-5
V: TRBV5-1
CDR3: ASSQLQEQETQY

J: TRBJ1-1
V: TRBV21-1
CDR3: ASSKTARAGRNTEAF

J: TRBJ2-2
V: TRBV12-3/TRBV12-4
CDR3: ASSLVAVGELF

J: TRBJ2-3
V: TRBV5-1
CDR3: ASTPRQGASTDTQY

J: TRBJ2-7
V: TRBV11-2
CDR3: ASSLEWLAGGSTYEQY

J: TRBJ2-3
V: TRBV6-5
CDR3: ASSYPDTATQY

J: TRBJ2-1
V: TRBV6-6
CDR3: ASLSGRGQPFNEQF

J: TRBJ2-7
V: TRBV19
CDR3: ASSIGHRYEQY

J: TRBJ2-1
V: TRBV7-3
CDR3: ASSSLVSANNEQF

J: TRBJ1-2
V: TRBV18
CDR3: ASSPVSTGPNYGYT

J: TRBJ1-1
V: TRBV18
CDR3: ASSPPAGELAEAF

J: TRBJ2-3
V: TRBV11-2
CDR3: ASSLAGLAGT

J: TRBJ2-3
V: TRBV5-6
CDR3: ASSVTRDYEDTQY

J: TRBJ2-7
V: TRBV19
CDR3: ASTPGGGTYEQY

J: TRBJ1-6
V: TRBV5-1
CDR3: ASSLRSSSYNSPLH

J: TRBJ2-5
V: TRBV11-2
CDR3: ASSNGLGATQY

J: TRBJ1-1
V: TRBV4-2
CDR3: ASSYPGNVNTEAF

J: TRBJ1-2
V: TRBV6-5
CDR3: ASSYRQGLGDYGYT

J: TRBJ1-2
V: TRBV6-5
CDR3: ASSPNRENGYT

J: TRBJ1-1
V: TRBV2
CDR3: ASSSVQGQTEAF

J: TRBJ1-2
V: TRBV5-6
CDR3: ASSLNSLYGYT

J: TRBJ2-7
V: TRBV5-8
CDR3: ASSLGFGTAPYEQY

J: TRBJ1-6
V: TRBV14
CDR3: ASSQDLSSYHSPLH

J: TRBJ1-5
V: TRBV30
CDR3: AWSKGMSNQPQH

J: TRBJ1-2
V: TRBV3-1/TRBV3-2
CDR3: ASSGAGVQDYGYT

J: TRBJ1-1
V: TRBV5-1
CDR3: ASSLVGGDTEAF

J: TRBJ2-7
V: TRBV27
CDR3: ASSFGYEQY

J: TRBJ2-7
V: TRBV10-3
CDR3: AISDPGLGLYEQY

J: TRBJ1-1
V: TRBV29-1
CDR3: SAGTAIRGTEAF

J: TRBJ1-1
V: TRBV4-1
CDR3: ASSQVGTGGPFEAF